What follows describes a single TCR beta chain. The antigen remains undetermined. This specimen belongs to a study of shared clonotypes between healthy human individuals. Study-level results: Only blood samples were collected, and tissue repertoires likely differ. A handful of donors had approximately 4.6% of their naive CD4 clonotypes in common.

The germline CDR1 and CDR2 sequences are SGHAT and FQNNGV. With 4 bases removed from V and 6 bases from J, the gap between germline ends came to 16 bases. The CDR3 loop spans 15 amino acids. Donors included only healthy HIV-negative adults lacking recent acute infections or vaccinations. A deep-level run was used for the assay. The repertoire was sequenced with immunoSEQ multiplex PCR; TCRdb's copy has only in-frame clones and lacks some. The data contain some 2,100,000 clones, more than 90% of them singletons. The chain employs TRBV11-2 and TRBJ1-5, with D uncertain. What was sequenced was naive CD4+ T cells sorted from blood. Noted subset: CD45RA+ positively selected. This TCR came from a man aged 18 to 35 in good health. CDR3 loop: CASSSSSLNAQPQHF. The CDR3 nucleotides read TGTGCCAGCAGCTCCTCTTCCCTCAATGCTCAGCCCCAGCATTTT.